The T cell receptor (beta chain) under discussion was sequenced for a study of shared clonotypes between healthy human individuals. Recent vaccinations or acute infections were absent in the healthy HIV-negative adult donors. Donors, without exception, were Caucasian adults residing in Nashville, Tennessee. As to this clone: The antigen is undetermined. At the DNA level, this CDR3 is encoded by other sequences in the same sample as well.

Clones were sequenced by immunoSEQ multiplex PCR, and TCRdb holds only the in-frame ones, with some missing. Counted here are about 2.3 million clones, less than 95% occurring once; the ten biggest clones make up 0.37%. The CDR3 sequence is 11 residues long. The germline V and J ends were trimmed by 0 bases and 5 bases, with 1 base remaining between them. CDR1 and CDR2 (germline): ENHRY, SYGVKD. Findings and limits, study-wide: A generally larger estimated richness was seen in naive subsets than in memory subsets. Some clonotypes were shared by all four sorted-subset donors, while others were not shared. The non-shared ones had lower generation probabilities than the shared ones.

The TCR comes from a man younger than 35 in good health. Some clones in this sample may be carry-over from other donors' samples. The genes are TRBV10-3 and TRBJ1-2, with D unresolved. The sample comprised naive CD4+ T cells from PBMCs. Subset specified: CD45RA+ positively selected. CDR3 sequence reads: CAISESYGYTF. The CDR3 coding sequence is TGTGCCATCAGTGAGTCGTATGGCTACACCTTC.